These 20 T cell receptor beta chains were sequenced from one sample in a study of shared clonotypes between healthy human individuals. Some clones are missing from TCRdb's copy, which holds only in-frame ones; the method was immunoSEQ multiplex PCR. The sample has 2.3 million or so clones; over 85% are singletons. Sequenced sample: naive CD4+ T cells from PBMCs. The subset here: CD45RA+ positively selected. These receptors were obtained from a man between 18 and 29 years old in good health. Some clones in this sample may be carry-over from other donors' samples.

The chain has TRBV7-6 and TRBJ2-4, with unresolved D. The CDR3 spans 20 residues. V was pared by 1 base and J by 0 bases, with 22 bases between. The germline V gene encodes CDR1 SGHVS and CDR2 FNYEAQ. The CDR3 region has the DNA TGTGCCAGCAGCTTAGAACCTTCGCGGAACCCCTACTTAGCCAAAAACATTCAGTACTTC. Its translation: CASSLEPSRNPYLAKNIQYF. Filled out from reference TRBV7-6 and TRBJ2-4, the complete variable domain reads GAGVSQSPRYKVTKRGQDVALRCDPISGHVSLYWYRQALGQGPEFLTYFNYEAQQDKSGLPNDRFSAERPEGSISTLTIQRTEQRDSAMYRCASSLEPSRNPYLAKNIQYFGAGTRLSVL.

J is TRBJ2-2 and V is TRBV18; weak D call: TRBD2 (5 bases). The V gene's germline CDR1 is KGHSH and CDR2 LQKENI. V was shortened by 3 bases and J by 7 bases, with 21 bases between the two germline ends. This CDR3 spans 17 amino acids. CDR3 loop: CASSPAGTRATIGELFF. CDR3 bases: TGTGCCAGCTCACCCGCCGGCACTAGGGCGACCATCGGGGAGCTGTTTTTT.

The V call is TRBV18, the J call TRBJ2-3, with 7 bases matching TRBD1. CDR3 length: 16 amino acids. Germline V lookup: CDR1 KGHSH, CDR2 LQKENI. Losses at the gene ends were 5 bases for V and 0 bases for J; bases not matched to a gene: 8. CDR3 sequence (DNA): TGTGCCAGCTCAATTCTACAGGGGCGGAGCACAGATACGCAGTATTTT. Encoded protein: CASSILQGRSTDTQYF.

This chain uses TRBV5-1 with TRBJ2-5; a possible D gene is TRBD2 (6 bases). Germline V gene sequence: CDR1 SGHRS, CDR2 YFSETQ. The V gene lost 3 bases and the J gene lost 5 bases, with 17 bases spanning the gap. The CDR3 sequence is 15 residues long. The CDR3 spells CASSWAGTREETQYF. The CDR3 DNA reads TGCGCCAGCAGCTGGGCCGGGACCCGGGAGGAGACCCAGTACTTC.

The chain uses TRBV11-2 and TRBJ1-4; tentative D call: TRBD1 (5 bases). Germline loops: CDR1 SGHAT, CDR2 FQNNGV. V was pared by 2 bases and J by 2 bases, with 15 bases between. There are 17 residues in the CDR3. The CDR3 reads CASSLIQGIVTNEKLFF. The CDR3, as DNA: TGTGCCAGCAGCTTAATTCAGGGAATCGTTACTAATGAAAAACTGTTTTTT.

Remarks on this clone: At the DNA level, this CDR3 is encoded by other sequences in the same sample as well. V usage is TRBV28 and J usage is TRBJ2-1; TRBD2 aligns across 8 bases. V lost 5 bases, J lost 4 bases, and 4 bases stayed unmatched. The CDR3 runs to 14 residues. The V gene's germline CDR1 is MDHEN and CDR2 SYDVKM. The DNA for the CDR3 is TGTGCCAGCAGTCTGCGCGGGAGGTACAATGAGCAGTTCTTC. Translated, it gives CASSLRGRYNEQFF.

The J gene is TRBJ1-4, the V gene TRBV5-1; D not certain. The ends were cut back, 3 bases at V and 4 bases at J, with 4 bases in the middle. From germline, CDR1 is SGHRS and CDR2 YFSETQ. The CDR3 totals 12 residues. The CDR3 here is CASSYGNEKLFF. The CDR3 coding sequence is TGCGCCAGCAGCTATGGTAATGAAAAACTGTTTTTT.

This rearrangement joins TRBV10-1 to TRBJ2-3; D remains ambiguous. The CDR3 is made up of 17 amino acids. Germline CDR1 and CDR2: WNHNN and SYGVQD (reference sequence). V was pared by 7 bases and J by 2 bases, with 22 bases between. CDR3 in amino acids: CASITATQLPYTDTQYF. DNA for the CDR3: TGCGCCAGCATCACCGCAACCCAACTCCCGTACACAGATACGCAGTATTTT.

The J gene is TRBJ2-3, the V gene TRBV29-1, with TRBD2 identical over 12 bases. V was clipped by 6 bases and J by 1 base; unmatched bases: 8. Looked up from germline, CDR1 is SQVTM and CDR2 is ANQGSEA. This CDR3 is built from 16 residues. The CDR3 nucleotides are TGCAGCGTCGCTAGCGGGAGGGCCCGGGGCACAGATACGCAGTATTTT. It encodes CSVASGRARGTDTQYF.

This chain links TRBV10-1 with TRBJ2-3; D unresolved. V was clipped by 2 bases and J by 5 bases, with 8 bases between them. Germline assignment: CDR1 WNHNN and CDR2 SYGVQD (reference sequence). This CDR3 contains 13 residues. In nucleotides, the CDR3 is TGCGCCAGCAGTGAGCTTTGGGGAGATACGCAGTATTTT. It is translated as CASSELWGDTQYF.

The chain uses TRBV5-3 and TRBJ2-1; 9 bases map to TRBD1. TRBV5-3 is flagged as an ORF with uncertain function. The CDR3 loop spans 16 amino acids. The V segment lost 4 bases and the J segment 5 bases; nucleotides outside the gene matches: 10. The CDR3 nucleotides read TGTGCCAGAAGCCTCCAGGACAGGGGAGGGGACAATGAGCAGTTCTTC. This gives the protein CARSLQDRGGDNEQFF.

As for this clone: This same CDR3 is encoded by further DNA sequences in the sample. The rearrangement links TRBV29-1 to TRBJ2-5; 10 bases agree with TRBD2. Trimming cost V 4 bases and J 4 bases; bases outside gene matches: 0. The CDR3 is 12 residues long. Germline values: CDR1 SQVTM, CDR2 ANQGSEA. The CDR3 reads CSVGLAGETQYF. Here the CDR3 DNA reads TGCAGCGTTGGACTAGCGGGAGAGACCCAGTACTTC.

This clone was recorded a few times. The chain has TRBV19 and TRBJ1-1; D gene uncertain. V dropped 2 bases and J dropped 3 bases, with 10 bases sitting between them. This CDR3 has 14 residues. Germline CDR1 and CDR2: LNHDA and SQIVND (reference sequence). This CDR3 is CASSIMGLDTEAFF. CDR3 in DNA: TGTGCCAGTAGTATAATGGGGTTAGACACTGAAGCTTTCTTT.

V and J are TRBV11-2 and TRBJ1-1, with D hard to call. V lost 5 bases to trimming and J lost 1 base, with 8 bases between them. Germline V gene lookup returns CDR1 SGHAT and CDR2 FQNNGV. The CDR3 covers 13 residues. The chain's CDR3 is CASSTRRNTEAFF. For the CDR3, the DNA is TGTGCCAGCAGCACCCGACGGAACACTGAAGCTTTCTTT.

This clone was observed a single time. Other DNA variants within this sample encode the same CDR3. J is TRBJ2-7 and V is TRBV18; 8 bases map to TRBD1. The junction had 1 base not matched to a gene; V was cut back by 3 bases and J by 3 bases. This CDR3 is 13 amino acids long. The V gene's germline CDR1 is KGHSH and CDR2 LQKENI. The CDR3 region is CASSPTGDYEQYF. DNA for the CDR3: TGTGCCAGCTCACCGACAGGGGACTACGAGCAGTACTTC. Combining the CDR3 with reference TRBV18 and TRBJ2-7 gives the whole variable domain NAGVMQNPRHLVRRRGQEARLRCSPMKGHSHVYWYRQLPEEGLKFMVYLQKENIIDESGMPKERFSAEFPKEGPSILRIQQVVRGDSAAYFCASSPTGDYEQYFGPGTRLTVT.

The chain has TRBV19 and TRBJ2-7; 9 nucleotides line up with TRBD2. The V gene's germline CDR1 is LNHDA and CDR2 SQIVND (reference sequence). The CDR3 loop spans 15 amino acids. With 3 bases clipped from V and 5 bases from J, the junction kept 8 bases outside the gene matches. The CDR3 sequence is CASSIGAGGLHEQYF. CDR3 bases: TGTGCCAGTAGTATCGGGGCGGGAGGGCTCCACGAGCAGTACTTC.

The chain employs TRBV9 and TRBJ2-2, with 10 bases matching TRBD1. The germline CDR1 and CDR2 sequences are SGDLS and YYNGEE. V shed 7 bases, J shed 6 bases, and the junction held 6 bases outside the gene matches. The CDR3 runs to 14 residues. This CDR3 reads CASRDRGFSGELFF. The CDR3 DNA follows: TGTGCCAGCCGGGACAGGGGATTTTCCGGGGAGCTGTTTTTT.

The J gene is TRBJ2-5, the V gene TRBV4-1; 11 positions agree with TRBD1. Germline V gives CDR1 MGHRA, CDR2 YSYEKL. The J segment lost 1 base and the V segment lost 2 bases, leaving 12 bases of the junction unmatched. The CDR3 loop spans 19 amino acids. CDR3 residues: CASSQMPGQGVSRQETQYF. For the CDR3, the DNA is TGCGCCAGCAGCCAAATGCCGGGACAGGGGGTAAGCCGCCAAGAGACCCAGTACTTC.

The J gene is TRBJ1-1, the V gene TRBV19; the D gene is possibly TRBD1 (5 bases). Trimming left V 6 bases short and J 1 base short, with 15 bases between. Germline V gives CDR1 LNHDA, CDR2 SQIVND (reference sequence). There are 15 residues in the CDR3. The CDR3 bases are TGTGCCAGTAGGAGGGGCGTTTGGAGGAACACTGAAGCTTTCTTT. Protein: CASRRGVWRNTEAFF.

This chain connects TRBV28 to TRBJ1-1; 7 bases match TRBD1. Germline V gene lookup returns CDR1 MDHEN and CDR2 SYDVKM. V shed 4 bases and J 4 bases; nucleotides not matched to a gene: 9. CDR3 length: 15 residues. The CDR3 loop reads CASSSYYRGPTEAFF. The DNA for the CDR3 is TGTGCCAGCAGTTCCTACTACAGGGGTCCCACTGAAGCTTTCTTT.